This T cell receptor beta chain was obtained from a study of T cell clonality in common variable immunodeficiency. This clone was picked up many times. What it recognizes is unknown. The CDR3 is cut off 3 residues early in the read; its end comes from the germline J gene. Trimming cost V 7 bases and J 8 bases; bases outside gene matches: 9. CDR1 is MDHEN and CDR2 is SYDVKM in the germline V gene. The CDR3 runs 14 residues. Each donor provided about 5 to 8 ml of heparinized whole blood. The data were produced by immunoSEQ multiplex PCR, yet TCRdb's version contains in-frame clones alone and is incomplete. The sample shows roughly 30,000 clones, none of them appearing just once. Study-wide points: T cell subpopulation sequencing would be needed to explain CVID clonality. Common variable immunodeficiency TCR beta sequences reportedly had fewer deletions and N-nucleotide insertions. Patient heterogeneity in the CVID cohort limited correlations between repertoire features and clinical complications.

The sample consisted of peripheral blood mononuclear cells. This chain uses TRBV28 with TRBJ2-1, with TRBD2 matching over 9 bases. The sequence was collected from a person aged 18 to 75 in good health. The CDR3 reads CASIRLAGLDEQFF. CDR3 DNA (partial): TGTGCCAGCATCCGGCTAGCGGGGTTAGATGAG.